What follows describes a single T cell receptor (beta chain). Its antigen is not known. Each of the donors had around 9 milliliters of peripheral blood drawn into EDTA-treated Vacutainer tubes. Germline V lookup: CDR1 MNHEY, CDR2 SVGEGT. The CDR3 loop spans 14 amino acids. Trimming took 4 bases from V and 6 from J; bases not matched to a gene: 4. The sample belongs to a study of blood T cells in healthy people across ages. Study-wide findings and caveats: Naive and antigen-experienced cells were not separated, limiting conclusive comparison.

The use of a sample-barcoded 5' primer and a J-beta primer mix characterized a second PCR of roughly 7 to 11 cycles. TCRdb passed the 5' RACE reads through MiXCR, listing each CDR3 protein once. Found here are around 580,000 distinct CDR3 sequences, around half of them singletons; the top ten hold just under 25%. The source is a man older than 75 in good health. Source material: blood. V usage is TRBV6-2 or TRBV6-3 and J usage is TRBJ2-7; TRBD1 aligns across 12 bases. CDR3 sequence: CASSSGQGASEQYF. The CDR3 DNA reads TGTGCCAGCAGTTCGGGACAGGGGGCCTCCGAGCAGTACTTC.